Each of the 2 T cell receptor beta chains below was sequenced from the same sample in a study of T cell changes during pregnancy in multiple sclerosis. TCRdb keeps only in-frame clones here, not all; method: immunoSEQ multiplex PCR. This sample carries about 69,000 clones, 90% to 95% of them seen once, and the ten largest clones take about 0.31%. Specimen: CD4+ T cells from peripheral blood mononuclear cells, collected in the third trimester of pregnancy. The receptor set was obtained from a female donor in good health, enrolled as a control in a pregnancy study.

V gene TRBV19 combines with J gene TRBJ1-5; D is perhaps TRBD1 (5 bases). The CDR3 spans 15 residues. Deletions cut 5 bases from V and 0 bases from J, with 11 bases between. The germline CDR1 and CDR2 sequences are LNHDA and SQIVND (reference sequence). The CDR3 region is CASSYDRYSNQPQHF. In DNA, the CDR3 is TGTGCCAGTAGTTATGACAGATATAGCAATCAGCCCCAGCATTTT.

This clone occurred once. This chain joins TRBV12-1 and TRBJ1-6; the table calls TRBD1, which could not be checked here. TRBV12-1 is listed as a pseudogene. CDR3 length: 16 amino acids. CDR3 nucleotide sequence: TGTGCCAGCAGCTTTAGGGGAAAGCTGGAGAATTCACCCCTCCACTTT. It is translated as CASSFRGKLENSPLHF.